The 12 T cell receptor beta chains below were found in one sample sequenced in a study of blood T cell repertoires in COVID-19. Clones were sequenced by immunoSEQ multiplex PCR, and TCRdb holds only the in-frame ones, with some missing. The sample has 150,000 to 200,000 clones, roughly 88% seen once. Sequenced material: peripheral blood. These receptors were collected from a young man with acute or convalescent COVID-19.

The CDR3 coding sequence is TGTGCCAGCAGCCAAGATTGGGTGACAGGGTTAACTGAAGCTTTCTTT. Amino acids: CASSQDWVTGLTEAFF. The chain employs TRBV14 and TRBJ1-1; 7 bases are shared with TRBD1. In germline, CDR1 is SGHDN, CDR2 FVKESK. V shed 0 bases and J 5 bases; nucleotides not matched to a gene: 9. This CDR3 is built from 16 residues.

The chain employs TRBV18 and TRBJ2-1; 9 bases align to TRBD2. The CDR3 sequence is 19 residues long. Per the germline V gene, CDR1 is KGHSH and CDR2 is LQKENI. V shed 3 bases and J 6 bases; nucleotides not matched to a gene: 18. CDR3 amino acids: CASSPERGALGGFGNEQFF. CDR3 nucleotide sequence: TGTGCCAGCTCACCTGAGCGGGGGGCCCTTGGCGGTTTTGGCAATGAGCAGTTCTTC.

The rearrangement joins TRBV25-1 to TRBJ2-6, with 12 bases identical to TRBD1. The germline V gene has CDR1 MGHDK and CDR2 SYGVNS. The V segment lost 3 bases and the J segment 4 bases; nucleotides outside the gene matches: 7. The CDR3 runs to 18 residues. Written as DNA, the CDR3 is TGTGCCAGCAGTGACACCCCGGGACAGGGGGCCGGGGCCAACGTCCTGACTTTC. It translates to CASSDTPGQGAGANVLTF.

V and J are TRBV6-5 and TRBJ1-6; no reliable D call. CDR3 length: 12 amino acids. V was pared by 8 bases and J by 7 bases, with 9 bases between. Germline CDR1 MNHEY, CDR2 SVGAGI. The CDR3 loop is CASAGNNSPLHF. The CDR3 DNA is TGTGCCAGCGCGGGGAACAATTCACCCCTCCACTTT.

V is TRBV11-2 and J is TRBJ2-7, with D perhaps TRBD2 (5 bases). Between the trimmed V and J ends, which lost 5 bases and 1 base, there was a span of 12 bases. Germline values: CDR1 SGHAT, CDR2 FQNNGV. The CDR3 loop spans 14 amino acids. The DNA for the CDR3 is TGTGCCAGCAGCCCCTCCCTAGCATCCTACGAGCAGTACTTC. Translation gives CASSPSLASYEQYF.

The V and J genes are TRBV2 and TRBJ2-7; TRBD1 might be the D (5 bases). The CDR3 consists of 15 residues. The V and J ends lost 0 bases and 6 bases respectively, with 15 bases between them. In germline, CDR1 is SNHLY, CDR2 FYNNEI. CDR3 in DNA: TGTGCCAGCAGTGAAGCCAGACAGTTACCCCCCGAGCAGTACTTC. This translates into CASSEARQLPPEQYF.

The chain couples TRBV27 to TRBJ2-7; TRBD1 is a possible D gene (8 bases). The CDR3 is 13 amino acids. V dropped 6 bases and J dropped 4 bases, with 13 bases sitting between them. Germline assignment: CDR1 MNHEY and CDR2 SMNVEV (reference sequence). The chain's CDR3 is CASRDRGGYEQYF. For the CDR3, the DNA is TGTGCCAGCAGAGACAGGGGAGGGTACGAGCAGTACTTC.

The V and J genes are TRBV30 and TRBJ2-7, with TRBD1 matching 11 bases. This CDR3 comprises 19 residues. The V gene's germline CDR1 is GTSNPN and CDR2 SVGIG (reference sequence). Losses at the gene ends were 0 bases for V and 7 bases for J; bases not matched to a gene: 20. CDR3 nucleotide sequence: TGTGCCTGGAGTGTAAAGGGACAGGGGGGCGCCCGAACATTGGGAGAGCAGTACTTC. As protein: CAWSVKGQGGARTLGEQYF. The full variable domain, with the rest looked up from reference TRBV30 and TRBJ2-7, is SQTIHQWPATLVQPVGSPLSLECTVEGTSNPNLYWYRQAAGRGLQLLFYSVGIGQISSEVPQNLSASRPQDRQFILSSKKLLLSDSGFYLCAWSVKGQGGARTLGEQYFGPGTRLTVT.

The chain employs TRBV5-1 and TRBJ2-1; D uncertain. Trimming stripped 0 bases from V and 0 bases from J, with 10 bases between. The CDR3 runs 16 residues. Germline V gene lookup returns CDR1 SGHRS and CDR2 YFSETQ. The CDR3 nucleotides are TGCGCCAGCAGCTTGGGTGCGTATAGCTCCTACAATGAGCAGTTCTTC. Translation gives CASSLGAYSSYNEQFF.

The CDR3 loop reads CASSIVHIGGQPQHF. CDR3 sequence (DNA): TGTGCCAGTAGTATTGTCCATATCGGCGGTCAGCCCCAGCATTTT. The rearrangement uses TRBV19 and TRBJ1-5; D gene ambiguous. The CDR3 is made up of 15 amino acids. V was clipped by 3 bases and J by 6 bases, with 15 bases between them. Germline V gives CDR1 LNHDA, CDR2 SQIVND (reference sequence).

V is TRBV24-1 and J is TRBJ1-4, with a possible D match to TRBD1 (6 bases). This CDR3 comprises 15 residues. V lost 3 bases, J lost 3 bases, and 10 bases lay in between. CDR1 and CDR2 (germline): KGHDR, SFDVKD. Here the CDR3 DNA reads TGTGCCACCAGTGATCCCGGACAGTCTAATGAAAAACTGTTTTTT. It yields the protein CATSDPGQSNEKLFF.

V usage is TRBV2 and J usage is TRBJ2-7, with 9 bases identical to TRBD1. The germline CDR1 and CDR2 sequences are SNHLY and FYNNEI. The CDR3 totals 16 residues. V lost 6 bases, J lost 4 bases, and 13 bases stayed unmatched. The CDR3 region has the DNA TGTGCCAGCAGCCCAGGAAGGACAGGGGCGGGATACGAGCAGTACTTC. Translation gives CASSPGRTGAGYEQYF.